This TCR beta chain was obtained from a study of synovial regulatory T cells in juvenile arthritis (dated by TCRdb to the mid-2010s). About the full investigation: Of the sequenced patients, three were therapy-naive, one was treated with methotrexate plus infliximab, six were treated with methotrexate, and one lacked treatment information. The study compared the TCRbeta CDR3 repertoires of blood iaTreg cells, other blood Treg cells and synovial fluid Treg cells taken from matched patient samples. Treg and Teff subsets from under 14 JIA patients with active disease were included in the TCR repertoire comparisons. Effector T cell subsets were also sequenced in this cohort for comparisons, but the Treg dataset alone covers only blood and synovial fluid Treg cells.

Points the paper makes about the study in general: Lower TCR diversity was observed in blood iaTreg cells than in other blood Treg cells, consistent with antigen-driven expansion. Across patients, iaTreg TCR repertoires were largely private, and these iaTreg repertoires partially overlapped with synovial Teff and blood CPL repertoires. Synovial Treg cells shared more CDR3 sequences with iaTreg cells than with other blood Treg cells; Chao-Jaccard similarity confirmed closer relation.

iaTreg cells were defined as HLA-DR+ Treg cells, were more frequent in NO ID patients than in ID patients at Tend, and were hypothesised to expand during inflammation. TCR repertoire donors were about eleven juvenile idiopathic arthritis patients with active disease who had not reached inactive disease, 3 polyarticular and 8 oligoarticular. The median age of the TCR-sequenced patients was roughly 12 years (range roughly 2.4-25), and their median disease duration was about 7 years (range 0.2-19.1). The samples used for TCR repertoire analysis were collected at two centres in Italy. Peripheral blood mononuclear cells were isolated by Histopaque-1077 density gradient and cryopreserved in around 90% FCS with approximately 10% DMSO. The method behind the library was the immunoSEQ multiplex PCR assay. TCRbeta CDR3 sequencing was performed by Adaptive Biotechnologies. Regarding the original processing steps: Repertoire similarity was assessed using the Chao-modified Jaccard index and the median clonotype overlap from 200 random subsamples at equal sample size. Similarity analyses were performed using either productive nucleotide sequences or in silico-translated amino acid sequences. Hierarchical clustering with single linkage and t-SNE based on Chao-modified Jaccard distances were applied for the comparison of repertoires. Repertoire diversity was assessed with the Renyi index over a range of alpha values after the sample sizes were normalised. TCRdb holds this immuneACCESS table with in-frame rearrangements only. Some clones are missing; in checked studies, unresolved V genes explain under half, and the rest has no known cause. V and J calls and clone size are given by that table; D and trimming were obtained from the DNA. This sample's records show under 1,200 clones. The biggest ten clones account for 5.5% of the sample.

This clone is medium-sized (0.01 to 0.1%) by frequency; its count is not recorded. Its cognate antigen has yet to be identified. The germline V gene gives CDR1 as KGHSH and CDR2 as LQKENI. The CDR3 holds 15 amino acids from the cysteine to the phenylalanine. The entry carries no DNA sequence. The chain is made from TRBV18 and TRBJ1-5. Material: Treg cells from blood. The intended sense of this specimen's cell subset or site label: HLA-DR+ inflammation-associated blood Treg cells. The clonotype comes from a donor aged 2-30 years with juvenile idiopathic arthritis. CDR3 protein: CASSPPRIRNQPQHF. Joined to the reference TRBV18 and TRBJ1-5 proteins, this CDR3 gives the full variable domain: NAGVMQNPRHLVRRRGQEARLRCSPMKGHSHVYWYRQLPEEGLKFMVYLQKENIIDESGMPKERFSAEFPKEGPSILRIQQVVRGDSAAYFCASSPPRIRNQPQHFGDGTRLSIL.